This is a list of T cell receptor beta chains from one sample in a study of blood T cell repertoires in COVID-19. Profiled with immunoSEQ multiplex PCR; TCRdb holds only in-frame clones, not every one. The sample contains about 270,000 clones, 65% to 85% of which appear only once. Specimen: peripheral blood. The receptors stem from a human donor with COVID-19, enrolled during active disease. The donor label of this sample is uncertain. CDR3s include the opening cysteine and the closing phenylalanine or tryptophan. A D gene is named only where the DNA matches it firmly. Clone size is shown for a subset of rows, as once, few, many or a class of expanded clone.

cdr3_nt	cdr3_aa	clone_size	j_call	d_call	v_call
TGCGCCAGCAGCTTGGATGGGGGGTGGAATGCGGGCACTGAAGCTTTCTTT	CASSLDGGWNAGTEAFF	few	TRBJ1-1	-	TRBV5-1
TGTGCCAGTAGTTATGGGTCGGCGGGGAATCAGCCCCAGCATTTT	CASSYGSAGNQPQHF	-	TRBJ1-5	-	TRBV19
TGTGCCAGCAGCCAAGGGACAGGGAACTCTGGAAACACCATATATTTT	CASSQGTGNSGNTIYF	-	TRBJ1-3	TRBD1	TRBV11-3
TGTGCCAGCAGCGTAGGGCCACCCGGGACCGGGGAGCTGTTTTTT	CASSVGPPGTGELFF	-	TRBJ2-2	-	TRBV9
TGTGCCAGCAGTGGACTGTCGGCGGGAGTTGGAACAGATACGCAGTATTTT	CASSGLSAGVGTDTQYF	-	TRBJ2-3	TRBD2	TRBV28
TGTGCCAGCAGCCAGGTCCGGGGGGAGCAGTACTTC	CASSQVRGEQYF	-	TRBJ2-7	-	TRBV7-8
TGTGCCAGCAGCTCCTACTCGGGTGGCTACACCTTC	CASSSYSGGYTF	-	TRBJ1-2	-	TRBV11-1
TGTGCCACCAGCAGAGCGGCTAGCGCGAACTACGAGCAGTACTTC	CATSRAASANYEQYF	-	TRBJ2-7	-	TRBV15
TGCGCCAGCAGGCCAGCTAGCGAGGTGGGCGAGCAGTACTTC	CASRPASEVGEQYF	-	TRBJ2-7	-	TRBV5-1
TGTGCCAGCAGTTTCCTGAGCTCCTACGAGCAGTACTTC	CASSFLSSYEQYF	-	TRBJ2-7	-	TRBV27
TGTGCCATCAGTGACCTTACAGGGAGCCTGACTTTC	CAISDLTGSLTF	few	TRBJ2-6	-	TRBV10-3
TGTGCCAGCAGCTTAGCGGGGGCGGAATTCATGGCGGACACTGAAGCTTTCTTT	CASSLAGAEFMADTEAFF	-	TRBJ1-1	-	TRBV7-2
TGTGCCAGCTCCTTGCCCCCTAAAGGACAGGGCACTGAAGCTTTCTTT	CASSLPPKGQGTEAFF	-	TRBJ1-1	TRBD1	TRBV5-4
TGTGCCAGTAGTCCTCGGACTAGCGGGGCAGCGAGCTCCTACAATGAGCAGTTCTTC	CASSPRTSGAASSYNEQFF	-	TRBJ2-1	TRBD2	TRBV19
TGTGCCAGCAGTCACTACTCAGGGACTAGATCGGGCACCGGGGAGCTGTTTTTT	CASSHYSGTRSGTGELFF	-	TRBJ2-2	TRBD2	TRBV28
TGTGCCAGCAGGAGGGACATCAACTATGGCTACACCTTC	CASRRDINYGYTF	few	TRBJ1-2	-	TRBV6-5
TGTGCCACCAGCAGAGAGAACAGACGCTCTGGAAACACCATATATTTT	CATSRENRRSGNTIYF	once	TRBJ1-3	-	TRBV15
TGTGCCAGCAACGGGGGGAGTGGCGGGGAGCTGTTTTTT	CASNGGSGGELFF	few	TRBJ2-2	TRBD2	TRBV6-6
TGTGCCAGCAGCCAACTGACAGGGAAAGGGTTTGAAGCTTTCTTT	CASSQLTGKGFEAFF	-	TRBJ1-1	TRBD1	TRBV3-1/TRBV3-2
TGTGCCAGCCCTAGCGGGAGAGATACGCAGTATTTT	CASPSGRDTQYF	-	TRBJ2-3	TRBD2	TRBV6-5
TGTGCCAGCAGCCTCGGGAGTCAGCAAGAGACCCAGTACTTC	CASSLGSQQETQYF	few	TRBJ2-5	-	TRBV3-1/TRBV3-2
TGCGCCAGCAGCTCGCCCCCGGACTCCCCTTTTTCAGGCGATACGCAGTATTTT	CASSSPPDSPFSGDTQYF	-	TRBJ2-3	-	TRBV5-1
TGTGCCATCAGCCAAGGACAGGGGTCCGTTCAGCCCCAGCATTTT	CAISQGQGSVQPQHF	-	TRBJ1-5	TRBD1	TRBV10-3
TGTGCCAGCAGTTACTCCGGAGGGTTAGAGACCCAGTACTTC	CASSYSGGLETQYF	-	TRBJ2-5	-	TRBV6-5
TGTGCCAGCAGCTGGAGGGACAGGGCAGAGACCCAGTACTTC	CASSWRDRAETQYF	-	TRBJ2-5	TRBD1	TRBV5-4
TGTGCCAGCCTACAGGGGAGGCAAGAGACCCAGTACTTC	CASLQGRQETQYF	-	TRBJ2-5	-	TRBV28
TGTGCCAGCAGCTTAGCAGAGGGTAATGGCTACACCTTC	CASSLAEGNGYTF	-	TRBJ1-2	-	TRBV7-3
TGTGCCACCAGCGGGAGCTCCTATAATTCACCCCTCCACTTT	CATSGSSYNSPLHF	many	TRBJ1-6	-	TRBV15
TGTGCCAGCAGCGTTTCGCCGGGAGGAGCCTACGAGCAGTACTTC	CASSVSPGGAYEQYF	once	TRBJ2-7	TRBD2	TRBV9
TGCGCCAGCAGCCAGAAGCATGAGCAGTTCTTC	CASSQKHEQFF	-	TRBJ2-1	-	TRBV4-3
TGCGCCAGCAGCTTGGCGGTCAGGGCCCCTCCTAGGCAGTACTTC	CASSLAVRAPPRQYF	-	TRBJ2-7	-	TRBV5-1
TGTGCCTGGGTTCCGGGACTAGCTACAGATACGCAGTATTTT	CAWVPGLATDTQYF	-	TRBJ2-3	TRBD2	TRBV30
TGCGCCAGCAGCCAAGACCTGGCCAATTCACCCCTCCACTTT	CASSQDLANSPLHF	-	TRBJ1-6	-	TRBV4-3
TGTGCCAGCAGTCGACTAGATATCAATGAGCAGTTCTTC	CASSRLDINEQFF	-	TRBJ2-1	-	TRBV12-3/TRBV12-4
TGTGCCAGCAGCTTAGATTTAGATAGCTATGGCTACACCTTC	CASSLDLDSYGYTF	-	TRBJ1-2	-	TRBV11-2
TGTGCCAGCATTCTAGACAGGGTCGGGGCGGGCTACACCTTC	CASILDRVGAGYTF	once	TRBJ1-2	TRBD1	TRBV6-5
TGTGCCAGCAGCCCCCGTAATGTGAGGGGAGGAACCGGGGAGCTGTTTTTT	CASSPRNVRGGTGELFF	few	TRBJ2-2	-	TRBV11-2
TGTGCCTGGAGTCGCGGGTTGAGCACAGATACGCAGTATTTT	CAWSRGLSTDTQYF	-	TRBJ2-3	-	TRBV30
TGTGCCATCTCGGGAGGGTCGGGCAATGAGCAGTTCTTC	CAISGGSGNEQFF	-	TRBJ2-1	TRBD2	TRBV27
TGTGCCAGCAGCTTAGTAGGGACAGGGGGCGACGAGCAGTACTTC	CASSLVGTGGDEQYF	-	TRBJ2-7	TRBD1	TRBV7-3
TGTGCCAGCACCGATCAGGTGGGGGCTGCCAACTATGGCTACACCTTC	CASTDQVGAANYGYTF	-	TRBJ1-2	-	TRBV7-2